This T cell receptor beta chain was recorded in a study of T-cell memory formation after mild COVID-19. TCRdb processed the 5' RACE reads anew with MiXCR; each CDR3 protein has one entry. Of around 320,000 distinct CDR3 sequences listed, just under 20% are singletons. The CDR3 runs to 14 residues. Trimming took 6 bases from V and 7 from J; bases not matched to a gene: 5. Germline V gene sequence: CDR1 MNHEY, CDR2 SVGAGI. The source of this sequence is a man aged 18 to 29 who had mild COVID-19 (a few samples of this study predate the infection). Cell type and time point are not known. The sequenced sample was PBMCs or a T cell subset sorted from them (not recorded which). The rearrangement uses TRBV6-5 and TRBJ2-1, with TRBD2 matching over 11 bases. The CDR3 nucleotides are TGTGCCAGCAGACGTAGCGGGGGGGCAAATGAGCAGTTCTTC. Protein: CASRRSGGANEQFF.